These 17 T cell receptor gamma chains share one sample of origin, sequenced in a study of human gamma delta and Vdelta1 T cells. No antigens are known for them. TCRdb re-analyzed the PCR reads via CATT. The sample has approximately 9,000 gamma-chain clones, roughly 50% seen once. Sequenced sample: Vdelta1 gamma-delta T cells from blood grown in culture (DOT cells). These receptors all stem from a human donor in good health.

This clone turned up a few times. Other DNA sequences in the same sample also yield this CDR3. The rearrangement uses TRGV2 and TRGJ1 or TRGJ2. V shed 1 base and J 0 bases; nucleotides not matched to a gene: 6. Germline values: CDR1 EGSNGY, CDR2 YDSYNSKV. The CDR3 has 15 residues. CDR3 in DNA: TGTGCCACCTGGGACGGCCCCTTGAATTATTATAAGAAACTCTTT. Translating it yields CATWDGPLNYYKKLF.

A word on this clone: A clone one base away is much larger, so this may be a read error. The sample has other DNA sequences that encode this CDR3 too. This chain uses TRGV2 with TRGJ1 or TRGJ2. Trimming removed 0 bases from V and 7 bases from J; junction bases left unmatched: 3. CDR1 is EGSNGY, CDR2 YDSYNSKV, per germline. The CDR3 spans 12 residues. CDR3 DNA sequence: TGTGCCACCTGGGACGGGCTCTATAAGAAACTCTTT. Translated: CATWDGLYKKLF.

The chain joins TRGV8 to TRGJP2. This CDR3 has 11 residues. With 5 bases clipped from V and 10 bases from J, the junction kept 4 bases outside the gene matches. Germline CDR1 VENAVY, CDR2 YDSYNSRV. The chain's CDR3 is CATWVGWIKTF. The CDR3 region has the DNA TGTGCCACCTGGGTAGGTTGGATCAAGACGTTT.

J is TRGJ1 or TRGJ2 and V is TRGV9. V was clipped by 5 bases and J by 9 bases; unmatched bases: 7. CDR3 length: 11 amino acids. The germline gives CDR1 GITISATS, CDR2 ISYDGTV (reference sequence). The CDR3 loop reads CALWGPVKKLF. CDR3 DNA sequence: TGTGCCTTGTGGGGCCCCGTTAAGAAACTCTTT.

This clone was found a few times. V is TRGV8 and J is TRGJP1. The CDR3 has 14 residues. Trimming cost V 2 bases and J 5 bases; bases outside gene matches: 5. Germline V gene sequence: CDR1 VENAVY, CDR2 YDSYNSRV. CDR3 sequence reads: CATWDTGTGWFKIF. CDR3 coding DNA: TGTGCCACCTGGGATACGGGGACTGGTTGGTTCAAGATATTT.

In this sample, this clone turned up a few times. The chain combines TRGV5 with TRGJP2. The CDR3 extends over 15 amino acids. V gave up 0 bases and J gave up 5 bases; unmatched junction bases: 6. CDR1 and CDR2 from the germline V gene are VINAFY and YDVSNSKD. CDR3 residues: CATWDRPLSDWIKTF. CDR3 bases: TGTGCCACCTGGGACAGGCCACTGAGTGATTGGATCAAGACGTTT.

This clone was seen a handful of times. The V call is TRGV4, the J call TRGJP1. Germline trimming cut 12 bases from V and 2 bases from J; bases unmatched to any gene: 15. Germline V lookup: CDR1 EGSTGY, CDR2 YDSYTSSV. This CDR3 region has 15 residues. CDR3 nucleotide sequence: TGTGCCCGCGGTTGGGACGAGACCACTGGTTGGTTCAAGATATTT. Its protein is CARGWDETTGWFKIF.

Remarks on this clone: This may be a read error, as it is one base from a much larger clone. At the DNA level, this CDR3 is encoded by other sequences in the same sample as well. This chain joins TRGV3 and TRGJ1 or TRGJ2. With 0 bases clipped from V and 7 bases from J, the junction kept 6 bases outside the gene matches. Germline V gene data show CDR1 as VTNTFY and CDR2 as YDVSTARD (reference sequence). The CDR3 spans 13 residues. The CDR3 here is CATWDRPYYKKLF. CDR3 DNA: TGTGCCACCTGGGACAGGCCTTACTATAAGAAACTCTTT.

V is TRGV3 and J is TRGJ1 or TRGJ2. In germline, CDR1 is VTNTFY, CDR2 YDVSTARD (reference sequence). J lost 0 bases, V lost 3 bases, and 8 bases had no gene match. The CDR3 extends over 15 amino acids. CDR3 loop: CATWDPDGNYYKKLF. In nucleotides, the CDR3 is TGTGCCACCTGGGACCCCGACGGGAATTATTATAAGAAACTCTTT.

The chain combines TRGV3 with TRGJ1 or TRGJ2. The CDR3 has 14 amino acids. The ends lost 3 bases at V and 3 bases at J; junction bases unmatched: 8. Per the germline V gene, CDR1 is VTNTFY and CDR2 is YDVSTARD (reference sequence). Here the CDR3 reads CATWDGGTYYKKLF. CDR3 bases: TGTGCCACCTGGGACGGGGGGACTTATTATAAGAAACTCTTT.

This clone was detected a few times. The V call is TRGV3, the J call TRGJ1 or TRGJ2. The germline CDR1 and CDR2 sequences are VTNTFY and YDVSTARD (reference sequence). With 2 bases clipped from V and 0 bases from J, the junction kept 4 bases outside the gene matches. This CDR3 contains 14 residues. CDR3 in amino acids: CATWDIPNYYKKLF. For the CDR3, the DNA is TGTGCCACCTGGGACATCCCGAATTATTATAAGAAACTCTTT.

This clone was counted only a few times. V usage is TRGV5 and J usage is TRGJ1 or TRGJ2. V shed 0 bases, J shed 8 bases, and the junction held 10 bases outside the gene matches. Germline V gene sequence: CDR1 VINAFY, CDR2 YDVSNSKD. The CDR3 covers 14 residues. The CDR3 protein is CATWDRPAHDKKLF. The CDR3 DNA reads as TGTGCCACCTGGGACAGGCCGGCCCACGATAAGAAACTCTTT.

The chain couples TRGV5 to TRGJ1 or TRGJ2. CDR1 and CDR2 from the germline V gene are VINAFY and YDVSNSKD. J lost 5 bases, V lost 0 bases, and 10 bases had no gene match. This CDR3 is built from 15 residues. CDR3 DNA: TGTGCCACCTGGGACAGGCCAGCTCATCATTATAAGAAACTCTTT. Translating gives CATWDRPAHHYKKLF.

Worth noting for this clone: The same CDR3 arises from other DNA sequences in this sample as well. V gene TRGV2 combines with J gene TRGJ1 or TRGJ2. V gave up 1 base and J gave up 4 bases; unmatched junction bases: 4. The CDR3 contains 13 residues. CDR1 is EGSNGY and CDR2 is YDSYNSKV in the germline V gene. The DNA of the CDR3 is TGTGCCACCTGGGACGGCCGATATTATAAGAAACTCTTT. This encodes CATWDGRYYKKLF.

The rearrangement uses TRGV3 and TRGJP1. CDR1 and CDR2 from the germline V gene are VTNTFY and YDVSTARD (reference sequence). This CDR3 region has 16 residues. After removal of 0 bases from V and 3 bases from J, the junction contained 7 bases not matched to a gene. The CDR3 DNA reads TGTGCCACCTGGGACAGGCGCCATGCCACTGGTTGGTTCAAGATATTT. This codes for CATWDRRHATGWFKIF.

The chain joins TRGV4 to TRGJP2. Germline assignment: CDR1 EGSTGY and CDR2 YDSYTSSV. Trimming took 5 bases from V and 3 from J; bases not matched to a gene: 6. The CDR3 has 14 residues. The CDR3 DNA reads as TGTGCCACCTGGGTCTTTCGTAGTGATTGGATCAAGACGTTT. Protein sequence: CATWVFRSDWIKTF.

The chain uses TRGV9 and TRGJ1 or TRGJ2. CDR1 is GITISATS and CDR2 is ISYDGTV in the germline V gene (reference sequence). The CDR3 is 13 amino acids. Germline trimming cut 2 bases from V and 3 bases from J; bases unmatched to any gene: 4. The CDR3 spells CALWEDSYYKKLF. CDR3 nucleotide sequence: TGTGCCTTGTGGGAGGACTCTTATTATAAGAAACTCTTT.